These T cell receptor beta chains were read from a single sample in a study of blood T cell repertoires in COVID-19. Clones were sequenced by immunoSEQ multiplex PCR, and TCRdb holds only the in-frame ones, with some missing. The data hold some 31,000 clones, with around 86% observed a single time. The sequencing input was peripheral blood. The source is a human donor in a cohort sampled during active COVID-19. The donor label of this sample is uncertain. The CDR3 runs from the conserved cysteine through the conserved F or W. The D gene is left open where the match is weak. Expanded clones get a size class; other rows say once, few or many, or leave the size out.

d_gene	abundance	j_gene	v_gene	CDR3aa	CDR3nt
.	few	TRBJ1-2	TRBV2	CASSESRDYGYTF	TGTGCCAGCAGTGAGAGCCGGGACTATGGCTACACCTTC
TRBD1	.	TRBJ2-7	TRBV6-5	CASSRDRAYEQYF	TGTGCCAGCTCACGGGACAGGGCCTACGAGCAGTACTTC
TRBD2	.	TRBJ2-3	TRBV10-1	CASSETILAGGRDTQYF	TGCGCCAGCAGTGAGACCATATTAGCGGGAGGTCGAGATACGCAGTATTTT
TRBD1	.	TRBJ2-7	TRBV11-2	CASSSRDRGEQYF	TGTGCCAGCAGCTCACGGGACAGGGGAGAGCAGTACTTC
TRBD2	.	TRBJ2-7	TRBV7-8	CASSTGQFLLAGVGYEQYF	TGTGCCAGCAGCACCGGACAGTTTCTACTAGCGGGAGTAGGATACGAGCAGTACTTC
.	.	TRBJ2-7	TRBV30	CAWSWAGKVYEQYF	TGTGCCTGGAGTTGGGCAGGGAAGGTCTACGAGCAGTACTTC
.	.	TRBJ2-7	TRBV5-6	CASSRGQIYEQYF	TGTGCCAGCAGCCGCGGACAGATCTACGAGCAGTACTTC
.	.	TRBJ1-2	TRBV7-8	CASSRLTGGGYTF	TGTGCCAGCAGCCGATTGACAGGTGGTGGCTACACCTTC
TRBD1	.	TRBJ1-6	TRBV18	CASSPIQGDNSPLHF	TGTGCCAGCTCACCAATCCAGGGGGACAATTCACCCCTCCACTTT
.	once	TRBJ2-1	TRBV5-4	CASSLGQGTNEQFF	TGTGCCAGCAGCTTGGGCCAGGGGACGAATGAGCAGTTCTTC
.	.	TRBJ1-5	TRBV2	CASSEAPTGGNQPQHF	TGTGCCAGCAGTGAAGCGCCCACGGGGGGCAATCAGCCCCAGCATTTT
TRBD2	few	TRBJ2-7	TRBV9	CASSPDSLTSVSYEQYF	TGTGCCAGCAGCCCTGACTCCCTGACTAGCGTCTCCTACGAGCAGTACTTC
.	.	TRBJ1-3	TRBV7-6	CASSPAPGDSGNTIYF	TGTGCCAGCAGCCCCGCCCCGGGGGATTCGGGAAACACCATATATTTT
.	.	TRBJ1-2	TRBV27	CASSPAGIRGYTF	TGTGCCAGCAGTCCGGCAGGGATTCGTGGCTACACCTTC
TRBD1	.	TRBJ2-5	TRBV5-1	CASSGTGKETQYF	TGCGCCAGCAGTGGGACAGGGAAAGAGACCCAGTACTTC
.	.	TRBJ2-3	TRBV19	CASSGDTHPSTDTQYF	TGTGCCAGTAGCGGGGACACCCACCCTAGCACAGATACGCAGTATTTT
TRBD1	.	TRBJ1-2	TRBV19	CASTPFVMGDSFLDGYTF	TGTGCCAGTACCCCATTCGTGATGGGGGACAGTTTTCTTGATGGCTACACCTTC
.	.	TRBJ1-1	TRBV19	CASSIVRGTEAFF	TGTGCCAGTAGTATAGTTCGGGGGACTGAAGCTTTCTTT
TRBD2	.	TRBJ2-3	TRBV11-3	CASSPTSGTDTQYF	TGTGCCAGCAGCCCGACTAGCGGAACAGATACGCAGTATTTT
.	.	TRBJ1-2	TRBV7-9	CASSVGQPANYGYTF	TGTGCCAGCAGCGTTGGACAGCCAGCTAACTATGGCTACACCTTC
TRBD2	once	TRBJ2-5	TRBV3-1/TRBV3-2	CASSQGPTSVQYF	TGTGCCAGCAGCCAAGGTCCTACTAGCGTCCAGTACTTC
TRBD1	.	TRBJ1-4	TRBV14	CASSQDWTGFSTRPAATNEKLFF	TGTGCCAGCAGCCAAGATTGGACAGGTTTTTCCACTCGGCCAGCAGCAACTAATGAAAAACTGTTTTTT
.	.	TRBJ1-3	TRBV28	CASSSPSAGSGNTIYF	TGTGCCAGCAGTTCACCCTCGGCAGGGTCCGGAAACACCATATATTTT
.	few	TRBJ2-1	TRBV7-2	CASSLGPYNEQFF	TGTGCCAGCAGCTTAGGGCCCTACAATGAGCAGTTCTTC